This entry is about one T cell receptor (beta chain). CDR3 length: 15 residues. J lost 5 bases, V lost 0 bases, and 6 bases had no gene match. The germline CDR1 and CDR2 sequences are SGDLS and YYNGEE. The source of the sample is a study of blood T cell repertoires in COVID-19. Study as a whole: Collection of acute and convalescent COVID-19 samples took place in the United States, Italy and Spain. In each case, the material was cDNA or gDNA derived from T cells, B-cell-depleted T cells, or PBMCs.

Authors' methods: Amplification with reference gene primers provided the estimates of nucleated cell counts. Clones were sequenced by immunoSEQ multiplex PCR, and TCRdb holds only the in-frame ones, with some missing. The DNA gave D and trimming, while V, J and clone size come from that table. Of 100,000 to 150,000 clones in the sample, roughly nine tenths were seen once. This receptor was obtained from a man aged 50-60 years with active COVID-19. The sequenced sample was peripheral blood. V gene TRBV9 combines with J gene TRBJ2-5; 8 positions match TRBD2. The CDR3 DNA sequence: TGTGCCAGCAGCGTAGACGGACTAGCATGGGAGACCCAGTACTTC. It encodes CASSVDGLAWETQYF.